A single sample is the source of the 19 T cell receptor beta chains below, sequenced in a study of molecular identifiers for immune sequencing clone quantification. TCRdb called the PCR reads again in MiXCR, with one record for every CDR3 protein. The repertoire holds about 630,000 distinct CDR3 sequences, with roughly 27% as singletons. Specimen: naive CD8+ T cells from blood, with Jurkat cell RNA spiked in. This sample's subset: FACS-sorted CD8+CD4-CCR7+CD45RA+ naive T cells. These receptors were taken from a human donor in good health. Some libraries in this study had Jurkat cell RNA spiked in.

The CDR3 protein is CSAREIAGRFLGETQYF. Here the CDR3 DNA reads TGCAGTGCTAGGGAAATTGCGGGACGTTTTTTAGGAGAGACCCAGTACTTC. This chain connects TRBV20-1 to TRBJ2-5, with D maybe TRBD2 (6 bases). Germline assignment: CDR1 DFQATT and CDR2 SNEGSKA (reference sequence). V was shortened by 3 bases and J by 4 bases, with 24 bases between the two germline ends. This CDR3 is built from 17 residues.

The chain joins TRBV19 to TRBJ1-5; weak D call: TRBD1 (5 bases). The V gene's germline CDR1 is LNHDA and CDR2 SQIVND (reference sequence). This CDR3 is built from 15 residues. The V end lost 5 bases, the J end lost 4 bases, and 15 bases lay between the germline ends. This CDR3 reads CASSPHNGGNQPQHF. Written as DNA, the CDR3 is TGTGCCAGTAGTCCCCACAATGGGGGGAATCAGCCCCAGCATTTT.

About this clonotype: A clone one base away is much larger, so this may be a read error. The CDR3 bases are TGTGCCAGCAGTTTAGGGGCAGGAGACATTGAAGCTTTCTTT. Its protein is CASSLGAGDIEAFF. The chain uses TRBV12-3 or TRBV12-4 and TRBJ1-1; D unresolved. V was cut by 1 base and J by 7 bases, with 13 bases left in between. CDR3 length: 14 residues.

As regards this clonotype: A much bigger clone sits one base away, suggesting this may be a read error. This chain links TRBV19 with TRBJ2-4; TRBD2 agrees at 8 bases. Germline assignment: CDR1 LNHDA and CDR2 SQIVND (reference sequence). CDR3 size: 16 residues. The CDR3 DNA reads as TGTGCCAGTAATATAGGGACTAGAGGGACCAAAAACATTCAGTACTTC. Translated: CASNIGTRGTKNIQYF.

This clonotype has only a few counts. The rearrangement uses TRBV19 and TRBJ1-4; D gene ambiguous. The germline V and J ends were trimmed by 3 bases and 0 bases, with 11 bases remaining between them. The germline V gene has CDR1 LNHDA and CDR2 SQIVND (reference sequence). The CDR3 covers 16 residues. This chain's CDR3 is CASSMGERATNEKLFF. CDR3 coding DNA: TGTGCCAGTAGTATGGGAGAACGTGCAACTAATGAAAAACTGTTTTTT.

This clonotype was observed many times. The rearrangement links TRBV29-1 to TRBJ2-2; tentatively, D is TRBD2 (6 bases). V lost 7 bases to trimming and J lost 3 bases, with 12 bases between them. The CDR3 totals 13 residues. Germline V gene sequence: CDR1 SQVTM, CDR2 ANQGSEA. The CDR3 DNA follows: TGCAGCGCACGGGGGATTGACACCGGGGAGCTGTTTTTT. It specifies CSARGIDTGELFF.

This clonotype occurred a few times. A clone one base away is much larger, so this may be a read error. V is TRBV7-2 and J is TRBJ2-3; weak D call: TRBD2 (5 bases). CDR1 and CDR2 (germline): SGHTA, FQGNSA. This CDR3 region has 17 residues. V lost 1 base and J lost 4, with 18 bases in between. The CDR3 loop is CASSLDRTLIAPDTQYF. Here the CDR3 DNA reads TGTGCCAGCAGCTTAGACCGGACTCTTATAGCCCCAGATACGCAGTATTTT.

The chain carries TRBV29-1 and TRBJ2-7, with D perhaps matching TRBD1 (6 bases). Germline assignment: CDR1 SQVTM and CDR2 ANQGSEA. The ends were cut back, 6 bases at V and 0 bases at J, with 15 bases in the middle. The CDR3 contains 14 residues. In DNA form, the CDR3 reads TGCAGCGTGCTGGACAGAACCAACTCCTACGAGCAGTACTTC. Protein product: CSVLDRTNSYEQYF.

There are many counts of this clonotype. The V gene is TRBV4-1, the J gene TRBJ1-1; the D gene is possibly TRBD1 (6 bases). Germline V CDR1 and CDR2: MGHRA, YSYEKL. The CDR3 is 16 amino acids. V gave up 3 bases and J gave up 6 bases, with 20 bases separating them. In DNA, the CDR3 is TGCGCCAGCAGCCATACTCCGGGACAAGGCCTGGCTGAAGCTTTCTTT. Translated, it gives CASSHTPGQGLAEAFF.

The table lists this clonotype with a few counts. This clone may be a read error of a much larger clone one base away. CDR3 in DNA: TGTGCCAGCAGCTTCTACGAAGCGGGCGCAGATACGCAGTATTTT. Protein: CASSFYEAGADTQYF. The chain joins TRBV7-2 to TRBJ2-3; tentative D call: TRBD2 (6 bases). This CDR3 contains 15 residues. V was pared by 3 bases and J by 4 bases, with 14 bases between. Per germline, CDR1 SGHTA and CDR2 FQGNSA.

The chain employs TRBV14 and TRBJ1-1; 10 nucleotides match TRBD1. The CDR3 runs to 18 residues. CDR1 and CDR2 (germline): SGHDN, FVKESK. V lost 4 bases and J lost 5; bases outside the gene matches: 16. For the CDR3, the DNA is TGTGCCAGCAGCCCTCGTATCCTGACAGGGGGCTGGTCTACTGAAGCTTTCTTT. Protein: CASSPRILTGGWSTEAFF.

A remark on this clonotype: A much larger clone differs by one base, so this may be a read error. The chain combines TRBV28 with TRBJ2-5; a possible D gene is TRBD1 (6 bases). This CDR3 region has 14 residues. Germline CDR1 and CDR2: MDHEN and SYDVKM. The CDR3, as DNA: TGTGCCAGCAGTTTAGGACAGCCACAAGAGACCCAGCACTTC. Amino acid sequence: CASSLGQPQETQHF.

The chain joins TRBV12-3 or TRBV12-4 to TRBJ2-1; 8 bases are a match to TRBD1. The V gene end was trimmed by 3 bases and the J gene end by 9 bases; junction bases not matched to a gene: 4. The CDR3 totals 13 residues. Written as DNA, the CDR3 is TGTGCCAGCAGTTTGCCAGGGGGCCTTGAGCAGTTCTTC. Translated: CASSLPGGLEQFF.

There are a few counts of this clonotype. The J gene is TRBJ2-7, the V gene TRBV12-5; D is uncertain. Germline CDR1 LGHNT, CDR2 FRNRAP. This CDR3 is 12 amino acids long. V shed 4 bases and J shed 2 bases, with 6 bases lying between them. The CDR3 sequence: CASGSSPYEQYF. For the CDR3, the DNA is TGTGCTAGTGGTTCTTCGCCCTACGAGCAGTACTTC.

This clonotype was seen many times. The CDR3 coding sequence is TGTGCCACCAGTGATTCAAGGACAGGGGAAAATTCACCCCTCCACTTT. Its protein product is CATSDSRTGENSPLHF. This chain uses TRBV24-1 with TRBJ1-6; 9 bases align to TRBD1. The CDR3 has 16 amino acids. V dropped 2 bases and J dropped 7; count of bases not matched to a gene: 5. Per germline, CDR1 KGHDR and CDR2 SFDVKD.

This chain connects TRBV24-1 to TRBJ2-7, with D possibly TRBD1 on 6 matching bases. Germline V lookup: CDR1 KGHDR, CDR2 SFDVKD. Trimming stripped 5 bases from V and 3 bases from J, with 10 bases between. This CDR3 is built from 13 residues. CDR3 nucleotide sequence: TGTGCCACCAGTGTCGGACAGAACTACGAGCAGTACTTC. Amino acid sequence: CATSVGQNYEQYF.

This clonotype was recorded at least ten times. As DNA, the CDR3 is TGTGCCAGCAGTTCAGGAGGACCCGAGCAGTACTTC. Translating it yields CASSSGGPEQYF. The chain is built from TRBV12-3 or TRBV12-4 and TRBJ2-7; maybe TRBD2 (5 bases). The CDR3 contains 12 residues. V was cut by 4 bases and J by 6 bases, with 10 bases left in between.

The rearrangement links TRBV2 to TRBJ1-3; no clear D. V was shortened by 8 bases and J by 0 bases, with 8 bases between the two germline ends. CDR1 SNHLY and CDR2 FYNNEI come from the germline V gene. The CDR3 has 13 amino acids. Here the CDR3 DNA reads TGTGCCAGCGTACATATCTCTGGAAACACCATATATTTT. This sequence encodes CASVHISGNTIYF.

This clonotype showed up many times. The chain is built from TRBV20-1 and TRBJ1-1; no clear D. The V gene's germline CDR1 is DFQATT and CDR2 SNEGSKA (reference sequence). The V gene lost 0 bases and the J gene lost 3 bases, with 8 bases spanning the gap. The CDR3 is 13 amino acids. The CDR3 is CSARETGDTEAFF. CDR3 nucleotide sequence: TGCAGTGCTAGAGAAACTGGGGACACTGAAGCTTTCTTT.